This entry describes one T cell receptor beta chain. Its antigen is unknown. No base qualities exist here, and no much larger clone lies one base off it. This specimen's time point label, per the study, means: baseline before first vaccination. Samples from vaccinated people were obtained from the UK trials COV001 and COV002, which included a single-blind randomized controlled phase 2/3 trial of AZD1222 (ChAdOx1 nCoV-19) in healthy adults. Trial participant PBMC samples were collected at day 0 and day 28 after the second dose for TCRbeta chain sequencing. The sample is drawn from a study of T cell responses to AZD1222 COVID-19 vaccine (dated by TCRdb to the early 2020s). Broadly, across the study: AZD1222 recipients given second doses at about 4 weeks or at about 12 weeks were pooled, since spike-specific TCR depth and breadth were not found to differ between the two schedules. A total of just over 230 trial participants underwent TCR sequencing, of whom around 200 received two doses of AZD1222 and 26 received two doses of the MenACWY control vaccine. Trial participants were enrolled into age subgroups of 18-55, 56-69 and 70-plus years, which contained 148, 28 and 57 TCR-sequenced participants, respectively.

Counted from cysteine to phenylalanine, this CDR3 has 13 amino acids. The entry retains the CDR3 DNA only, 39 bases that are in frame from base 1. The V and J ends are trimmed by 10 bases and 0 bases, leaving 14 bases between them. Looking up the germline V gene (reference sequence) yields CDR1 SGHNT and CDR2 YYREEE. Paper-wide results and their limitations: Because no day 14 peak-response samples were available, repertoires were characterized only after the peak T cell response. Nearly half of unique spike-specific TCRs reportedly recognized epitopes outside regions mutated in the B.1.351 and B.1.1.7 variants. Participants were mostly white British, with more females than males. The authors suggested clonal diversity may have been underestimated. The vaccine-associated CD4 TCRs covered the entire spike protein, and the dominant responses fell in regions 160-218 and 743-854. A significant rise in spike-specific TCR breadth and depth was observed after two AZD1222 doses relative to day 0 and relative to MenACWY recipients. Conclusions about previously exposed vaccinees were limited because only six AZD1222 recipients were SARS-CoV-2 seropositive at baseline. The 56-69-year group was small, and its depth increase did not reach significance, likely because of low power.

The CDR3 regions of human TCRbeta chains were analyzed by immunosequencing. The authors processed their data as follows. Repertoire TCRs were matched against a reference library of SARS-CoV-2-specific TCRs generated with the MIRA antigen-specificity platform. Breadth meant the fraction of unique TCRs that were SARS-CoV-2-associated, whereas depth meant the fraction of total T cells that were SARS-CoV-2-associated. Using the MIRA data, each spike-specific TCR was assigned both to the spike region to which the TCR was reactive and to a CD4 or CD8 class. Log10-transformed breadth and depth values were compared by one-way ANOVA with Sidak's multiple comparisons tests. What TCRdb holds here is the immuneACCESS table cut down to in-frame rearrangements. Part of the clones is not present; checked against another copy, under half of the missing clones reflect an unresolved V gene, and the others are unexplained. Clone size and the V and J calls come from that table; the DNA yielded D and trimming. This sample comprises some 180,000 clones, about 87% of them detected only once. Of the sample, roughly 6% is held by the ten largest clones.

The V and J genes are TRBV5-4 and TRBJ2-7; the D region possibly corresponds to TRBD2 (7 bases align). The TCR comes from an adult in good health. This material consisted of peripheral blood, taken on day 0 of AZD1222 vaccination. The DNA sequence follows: TGTGCCTGGGGGCGGGAGCACTCCTACGAGCAGTACTTC. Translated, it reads CAWGREHSYEQYF.